This record covers a single T cell receptor (beta chain). Its antigen is unknown. TCRdb's copy holds only in-frame clones and misses some; the assay was immunoSEQ multiplex PCR. The sample has approximately 6,500 clones, 92% seen once. These data are taken from a study of blood T cell dynamics during melanoma immunotherapy. Whole-study context: First-line therapy was either pembrolizumab or nivolumab with ipilimumab for metastatic melanoma.

The study, taken as a whole, reports: Whether repertoire-driving clones were melanoma-specific could not be determined.

V shed 0 bases, J shed 4 bases, and the junction held 9 bases outside the gene matches. The CDR3 loop spans 16 amino acids. Germline V gene data show CDR1 as LGHNA and CDR2 as YNFKEQ. Time point: pre-treatment baseline. Blood was drawn before treatment and at week 3 after checkpoint blockade. Patients with prior systemic cancer treatment, concomitant immunosuppressants, or other active malignancies were excluded. The sequence was obtained from a human donor with melanoma. The sequenced sample was cell-free DNA from blood, obtained from a patient treated with checkpoint blockade. This chain joins TRBV4-2 and TRBJ2-7, with 7 bases identical to TRBD1. This chain's CDR3 is CASSQDQEGGRYEQYF. The CDR3 DNA is TGTGCCAGCAGCCAAGATCAAGAAGGGGGCAGGTACGAGCAGTACTTC.